The sequence of this T cell receptor beta chain was determined in a study of identical twins (dated by TCRdb to the mid-2010s). In the study overall: To test whether fetal clonotypes persist, this study deep-sequenced TCR alpha and beta repertoires from monozygotic twins, from unrelated adults of various ages, and from cord blood. To rule out contamination, replicate twin experiments were performed at different times with different library preparation protocols. The paper as a whole reports these results and caveats: Zero-insertion analyses could be partly confounded by invariant T cells such as MAIT and iNKT, though diverse VJ usage argued against such confounding for most clonotypes. Out-of-frame TCR alpha sequences shared between twins showed an excess of low generation-probability sequences compared with coincidental sharing between unrelated individuals. In beta out-of-frame sequences, excess twin sharing was weaker, because having fewer shared sequences lowered the signal-to-noise ratio. Fewer insertions were carried by abundant cord blood beta clonotypes, a similar but weaker trend appeared in young adult naive repertoires, and no such trend appeared in memory repertoires. Because the same donors could not be followed over many years, conclusions were based on cross-sectional statistical analysis. Recombination models systematically underestimated out-of-frame TCR alpha sharing in monozygotic twins but agreed with sharing between unrelated individuals.

Every donor in the study was a healthy Caucasian. Miltenyi CD45RO+ enrichment and human naive T-cell isolation kits were used to isolate memory (CD45RO+) and naive T cells from PBMC. The library was made by 5' RACE. The sequencer was an Illumina HiSeq 2000. Template switching added a universal primer binding site, and the final cDNA carried a unique molecular identifier that allowed TCR cDNA molecules to be counted accurately. Specific primers in the conserved constant-segment region were used to synthesize first-strand cDNA for the TCR alpha and beta chains. To control for contamination, each cDNA library was double barcoded with a SMART-Mk sample barcode plus Illumina barcodes. Two successive PCR steps introduced TruSeq adapter sequences along with Illumina sample barcodes. TCR alpha and beta cDNA libraries were sequenced on the Illumina HiSeq platform with custom primers. Processing in the source paper ran as follows. Unique molecular identifiers were extracted from raw reads with MiGEC, and CDR3 positions were determined with MiXCR. Recombination models were inferred per individual with the repgenHMM and IGoR tools using an EM algorithm. The tcR package in R was used for shared clonotype analysis, with sharing normalized by the product of cloneset sizes. To study raw recombination without the effects of thymic and clonal selection, out-of-frame nonproductive sequences were analyzed. TCRdb cleaned the public reads at Q25 with fastp, built clones with MiXCR and kept in-frame beta chains. Merged by CDR3 protein, the rows form single entries marked with the most common genes and DNA. The V and J calls follow TCRdb's processing rather than the paper's. The sample table lists approximately 210,000 distinct CDR3 sequences, around 9.6% of them with a count of one. Of the sample, about 5.5% is held by the ten largest clones.

Note on this clonotype: This receptor's antigen is unknown. One base away there is no much larger clone; base qualities are not given.

Sequenced input: memory (CD45RO+) T cells sorted from blood. This specimen's cell subset or site label, interpreted: CD45RO+ enriched T cells. The TCR was taken from a woman aged 18-29 years in good health.

Here the CDR3 is given as CASRPSSDRVGTGELFF. The DNA is as follows: TGTGCCAGCAGACCTTCTTCCGACAGGGTCGGCACCGGGGAGCTGTTTTTT. The V and J segments used are TRBV3-1 and TRBJ2-2; TRBD1 fits 7 bases in the junction. As encoded in the germline V gene (reference sequence), CDR1 is LGHDT while CDR2 is YNNKEL. Including cysteine and phenylalanine, the CDR3 has 17 amino acids. Only the CDR3 part of the read is kept: 51 bases, read in frame from the first base. After removal of 6 bases from V and 4 bases from J, the junction retains 14 bases not matched to a gene.